The 21 T cell receptor beta chains reported below all come from one sample, sequenced in a study of spatial heterogeneity in lung cancer. TCRdb ran MiXCR on the 5' RACE reads and lists one entry per CDR3 protein. The repertoire holds roughly 70,000 distinct CDR3 sequences, with about 9.5% as singletons. Time point in this sample: blood at routine non-recurrence follow-up after resection. Here the sequenced sample was PBMCs, taken at follow-up. Every receptor here comes from a female donor with early-stage non-small cell lung cancer.

This clonotype was detected ten times or more. V is TRBV6-5 and J is TRBJ2-7; 11 nucleotides line up with TRBD2. This CDR3 comprises 16 residues. V lost 6 bases to trimming and J lost 4 bases; unmatched junction nucleotides: 11. Germline assignment: CDR1 MNHEY and CDR2 SVGAGI. CDR3 sequence: CASRIVAGGLGYEQYF. Written as DNA, the CDR3 is TGTGCCAGCAGGATCGTAGCGGGAGGGTTGGGATACGAGCAGTACTTC.

V is TRBV29-1 and J is TRBJ2-1, with a weak D call TRBD1 (5 bases). CDR1 is SQVTM and CDR2 is ANQGSEA in the germline V gene. V dropped 5 bases and J dropped 0 bases, with 8 bases sitting between them. The CDR3 contains 13 residues. Written as DNA, the CDR3 is TGCAGCGTTTTGCAGGGCTCCTACAATGAGCAGTTCTTC. Translated, it gives CSVLQGSYNEQFF.

The table lists this clonotype with many counts. The DNA of the CDR3 is TGTGCCTTTTACAGAGCAACTAATGAAAAACTGTTTTTT. This encodes CAFYRATNEKLFF. The J gene is TRBJ1-4, the V gene TRBV30, with no clear D. The length of the CDR3 is 13 residues. Germline CDR1 is GTSNPN and CDR2 is SVGIG (reference sequence). The germline V and J ends were trimmed by 7 bases and 0 bases, with 9 bases remaining between them.

CDR3 nucleotide sequence: TGTGCCAGCAGCTTAGTCAGGGGGACTAATGAAGCTTTCTTT. Amino acids: CASSLVRGTNEAFF. The V and J genes are TRBV7-2 and TRBJ1-1; TRBD1 agrees at 7 bases. Germline V CDR1 and CDR2: SGHTA, FQGNSA. The CDR3 contains 14 residues. Trimming cost V 1 base and J 7 bases; bases outside gene matches: 6.

Only a few counts were recorded for this clonotype. CDR3 amino acids: CATQSRGTGELFF. The CDR3 coding sequence is TGTGCCACCCAAAGTAGGGGGACCGGGGAGCTGTTTTTT. The rearrangement uses TRBV24-1 and TRBJ2-2; a weak D match, TRBD1 (6 bases). Germline V gene sequence: CDR1 KGHDR, CDR2 SFDVKD. This CDR3 has 13 amino acids. The V and J ends lost 9 bases and 5 bases respectively, with 12 bases between them.

This clonotype was detected ten times or more. The chain has TRBV6-2 or TRBV6-3 and TRBJ2-7, with TRBD2 as a possible D gene (6 bases). Trimming shortened V by 4 bases and J by 3 bases, and 7 bases separated the two germline ends. Germline V CDR1 and CDR2: MNHEY, SVGEGT. The CDR3 length is 12 residues. Written as DNA, the CDR3 is TGTGCCAGCAGTTTAGCGGTCTACGAGCAGTACTTC. As protein: CASSLAVYEQYF.

This clonotype was recorded a few times. This chain joins TRBV18 and TRBJ1-1; 7 bases are shared with TRBD1. V lost 0 bases and J lost 4; bases outside the gene matches: 5. The CDR3 has 15 residues. Germline CDR1 reads KGHSH; CDR2 reads LQKENI. The CDR3 sequence: CASSPPDRVPTEAFF. CDR3 sequence (DNA): TGTGCCAGCTCACCACCAGACAGGGTGCCCACTGAAGCTTTCTTT.

In this sample, this clonotype turned up a few times. V and J are TRBV6-5 and TRBJ2-7; D might be TRBD2 (5 bases). The CDR3 is 15 amino acids. V lost 1 base and J 7 bases, leaving 17 bases between the germline ends. CDR1 and CDR2 from the germline V gene are MNHEY and SVGAGI. The CDR3 protein is CASSYLDSDLGEQYF. The CDR3 DNA reads TGTGCCAGCAGTTACTTGGACTCAGACTTGGGGGAGCAGTACTTC.

Only a few counts were recorded for this clonotype. V and J are TRBV4-2 and TRBJ2-5; 11 positions agree with TRBD2. V was pared by 4 bases and J by 4 bases, with 5 bases of the junction left unmatched. Germline CDR1 LGHNA, CDR2 YNFKEQ. CDR3 size: 15 residues. As DNA, the CDR3 is TGTGCCAGCAGCCCCACTAGCGGGAGCATAGAGACCCAGTACTTC. Protein product: CASSPTSGSIETQYF.

In its sample, this clonotype was seen many times. This chain joins TRBV28 and TRBJ2-5, with a tentative D call TRBD2 (6 bases). Per germline, CDR1 MDHEN and CDR2 SYDVKM. Trimming shortened V by 4 bases and J by 9 bases, and 21 bases separated the two germline ends. The CDR3 loop spans 15 amino acids. The CDR3: CASSSPPSGPGAQYF. The CDR3 DNA sequence: TGTGCCAGCAGTTCTCCGCCGTCAGGGCCGGGGGCCCAGTACTTC.

The gene calls are TRBV20-1 and TRBJ2-7, with 7 bases lining up with TRBD2. J was trimmed by 6 bases and V by 6 bases; bases with no gene match: 17. The CDR3 totals 15 residues. Germline V lookup: CDR1 DFQATT, CDR2 SNEGSKA (reference sequence). The CDR3 is CSAFDSGTYHSEQYF. The CDR3 DNA reads as TGCAGTGCCTTTGACAGCGGGACCTACCATAGCGAGCAGTACTTC.

Ten or more counts support this clonotype. This chain links TRBV15 with TRBJ1-1, with D perhaps TRBD1 (6 bases). Trimming removed 0 bases at V and 3 bases at J, with 14 bases between. In germline, CDR1 is LNHNV, CDR2 YYDKDF (reference sequence). This CDR3 is 16 amino acids long. CDR3 residues: CATSRDPTGRYTEAFF. DNA of the CDR3: TGTGCCACCAGCAGAGACCCGACAGGCCGATACACTGAAGCTTTCTTT.

This clonotype was picked up many times. This rearrangement joins TRBV27 to TRBJ2-7, with a possible D match to TRBD2 (5 bases). Germline V gives CDR1 MNHEY, CDR2 SMNVEV (reference sequence). V dropped 8 bases and J dropped 5 bases, with 7 bases sitting between them. This CDR3 is built from 10 residues. CDR3 DNA sequence: TGTGCCAGCGGGAGTAACGAGCAGTACTTC. It yields the protein CASGSNEQYF.

CDR3 DNA sequence: TGCAGTGCGAATCCCGGGATCGGTGATGAAAAACTGTTTTTT. Its translation: CSANPGIGDEKLFF. The chain uses TRBV20-1 and TRBJ1-4; D uncertain. This CDR3 has 14 amino acids. The germline V and J ends were trimmed by 6 bases and 6 bases, with 17 bases remaining between them. Germline V gene lookup returns CDR1 DFQATT and CDR2 SNEGSKA (reference sequence).

This clonotype has just a few counts. This rearrangement joins TRBV5-1 to TRBJ2-7; 10 bases align to TRBD2. There are 13 residues in the CDR3. Germline assignment: CDR1 SGHRS and CDR2 YFSETQ. The V gene end was trimmed by 5 bases and the J gene end by 2 bases; junction bases not matched to a gene: 1. Here the CDR3 reads CASSTSGTYEQYF. The CDR3 region has the DNA TGCGCCAGCAGTACTAGCGGGACCTACGAGCAGTACTTC.

There are many counts of this clonotype. This chain uses TRBV20-1 with TRBJ1-5; no clear D gene. Germline CDR1 and CDR2: DFQATT and SNEGSKA (reference sequence). V was shortened by 4 bases and J by 3 bases, with 10 bases between the two germline ends. This CDR3 has 13 residues. CDR3: CSATAGLNQPQHF. CDR3 sequence (DNA): TGCAGTGCTACGGCAGGCCTCAATCAGCCCCAGCATTTT.

This clonotype has a count of ten or more. J is TRBJ2-3 and V is TRBV20-1; 7 bases agree with TRBD2. Losses at the gene ends were 3 bases for V and 1 base for J; bases not matched to a gene: 4. Per the germline V gene, CDR1 is DFQATT and CDR2 is SNEGSKA (reference sequence). This CDR3 has 14 amino acids. CDR3 residues: CSASGRIGTDTQYF. In DNA form, the CDR3 reads TGCAGTGCTAGCGGGAGGATCGGCACAGATACGCAGTATTTT.

This clonotype appeared many times. The chain has TRBV25-1 and TRBJ2-2; the D is unclear. Germline CDR1 is MGHDK and CDR2 is SYGVNS. V lost 6 bases, J lost 7 bases, and 6 bases lay in between. The CDR3 loop spans 11 amino acids. CDR3 DNA sequence: TGTGCCAGCAGGGGAATCGGGGAGCTGTTTTTT. It is translated as CASRGIGELFF.

This clonotype was counted ten times or more. The chain couples TRBV29-1 to TRBJ1-5, with unresolved D. There are 12 residues in the CDR3. The germline CDR1 and CDR2 sequences are SQVTM and ANQGSEA. V shed 0 bases and J shed 7 bases, with 7 bases lying between them. The CDR3 is CSVEDPGQPQHF. As DNA, the CDR3 is TGCAGCGTTGAAGATCCAGGCCAGCCCCAGCATTTT.

This clonotype was observed at least ten times. The J gene is TRBJ2-2, the V gene TRBV7-3; 10 bases line up with TRBD1. The CDR3 has 16 residues. Germline V gives CDR1 SGHTA, CDR2 FQGTGA. V trimming: 2 bases; J trimming: 6 bases; junction bases outside the gene matches: 6. The CDR3 sequence: CASSLAGTGAPGELFF. DNA for the CDR3: TGTGCCAGCAGCTTAGCTGGGACAGGGGCGCCCGGGGAGCTGTTTTTT.

The chain links TRBV23-1 to TRBJ2-1; D gene uncertain. TRBV23-1 is given ORF status, its function remaining uncertain. The V and J ends lost 0 bases and 0 bases respectively, with 9 bases between them. The CDR3 totals 16 residues. The CDR3 coding sequence is TGCGCCAGCAGTCAATCGCCGGAGAGCTCCTACAATGAGCAGTTCTTC. It is translated as CASSQSPESSYNEQFF.